What follows are 2 T cell receptor beta chains derived from one specimen sequenced in a study of cytomegalovirus exposure and HLA in healthy donors. Profiling relied on immunoSEQ multiplex PCR, and the TCRdb table lists in-frame clones only, not all of them. The top ten clones hold more than 5.5% of a sample with 150,000 to 200,000 clones, around nine tenths of them seen once. Sequenced: PBMCs. Source of these receptors: a man in his thirties or forties in good health and CMV-seropositive.

The rearrangement links TRBV5-1 to TRBJ1-1, with D tentatively TRBD1 (6 bases). The length of the CDR3 is 14 residues. CDR1 and CDR2 (germline): SGHRS, YFSETQ. V lost 0 bases to trimming and J lost 1 base, with 7 bases between them. Here the CDR3 DNA reads TGCGCCAGCAGCTTGGAACAGGGGAACACTGAAGCTTTCTTT. Its translation is CASSLEQGNTEAFF.

The V gene is TRBV9, the J gene TRBJ1-2; D might be TRBD1 (5 bases). CDR1 is SGDLS, CDR2 YYNGEE, per germline. The ends were cut back, 3 bases at V and 2 bases at J, with 14 bases in the middle. The CDR3 runs to 15 residues. The CDR3 reads CASSGQGRLNYGYTF. CDR3 DNA: TGTGCCAGCAGCGGGCAGGGACGGCTAAACTATGGCTACACCTTC.